Listed below are T cell receptor beta chains from one sample, sequenced in a study of T cell repertoires in aging, cancer and after chemotherapy. TCRdb passed the multiplex PCR reads through MiXCR, listing each CDR3 protein once. Of about 5,400 distinct CDR3 sequences in the sample, around two fifths were seen once. The sequenced material came from blood. The receptors come from a human donor in good health. The CDR3 runs from the conserved cysteine through the conserved F or W. Each record gives: D gene, V gene, J gene, clone size, CDR3 protein, CDR3 DNA. D genes are given only for firm matches. Clone size appears in some rows only: once, few, many, or a class for an expanded clone.

D gene: .
V gene: TRBV5-6
J gene: TRBJ2-1
clone size: .
CDR3 protein: CASSVHQSSYNEQFF
CDR3 DNA: TGTGCCAGCAGCGTACACCAGAGCTCCTACAATGAGCAGTTCTTC

D gene: TRBD1
V gene: TRBV15
J gene: TRBJ2-1
clone size: .
CDR3 protein: CATSRKQWTGSWQFF
CDR3 DNA: TGTGCCACCAGCAGAAAACAATGGACAGGGTCGTGGCAGTTCTTC

D gene: .
V gene: TRBV11-1
J gene: TRBJ1-5
clone size: .
CDR3 protein: CASSSGIGNQPQHF
CDR3 DNA: TGTGCCAGCAGCTCTGGCATAGGCAATCAGCCCCAGCATTTT

D gene: .
V gene: TRBV5-6
J gene: TRBJ1-3
clone size: .
CDR3 protein: CASSLRAPVGNTIYF
CDR3 DNA: TGTGCCAGCAGCTTACGGGCCCCGGTCGGAAACACCATATATTTT

D gene: TRBD1
V gene: TRBV7-2
J gene: TRBJ1-1
clone size: .
CDR3 protein: CASSSQTGTLEAFF
CDR3 DNA: TGTGCCAGCAGCTCCCAGACAGGGACGTTGGAAGCTTTCTTT

D gene: .
V gene: TRBV5-6
J gene: TRBJ1-4
clone size: .
CDR3 protein: CASSATRDGEKLFF
CDR3 DNA: TGTGCCAGCAGCGCTACCCGGGACGGCGAAAAACTGTTTTTT

D gene: TRBD1
V gene: TRBV7-2
J gene: TRBJ2-7
clone size: .
CDR3 protein: CASSLDRGLEQYF
CDR3 DNA: TGTGCCAGCAGCCTTGACAGGGGGCTCGAGCAGTACTTC

D gene: TRBD1
V gene: TRBV6-5
J gene: TRBJ2-1
clone size: .
CDR3 protein: CASSYLGGDEQFF
CDR3 DNA: TGTGCCAGCAGTTACCTAGGGGGCGATGAGCAGTTCTTC

D gene: .
V gene: TRBV6-4
J gene: TRBJ2-2
clone size: .
CDR3 protein: CASSEGDTGELFF
CDR3 DNA: TGTGCCAGCAGTGAGGGGGACACCGGGGAGCTGTTTTTT

D gene: TRBD1
V gene: TRBV18
J gene: TRBJ2-1
clone size: few
CDR3 protein: CASSSGRTGGNEQFF
CDR3 DNA: TGTGCCAGCTCATCCGGAAGGACAGGGGGTAATGAGCAGTTCTTC

D gene: TRBD1
V gene: TRBV12-3/TRBV12-4
J gene: TRBJ1-6
clone size: .
CDR3 protein: CASSPNRGQGRSPLHF
CDR3 DNA: TGTGCCAGCAGTCCTAACCGGGGACAGGGCCGATCACCCCTCCACTTT

D gene: TRBD1
V gene: TRBV5-4
J gene: TRBJ2-7
clone size: few
CDR3 protein: CASSQAGTERYF
CDR3 DNA: TGTGCCAGCAGCCAGGCCGGGACAGAGCGGTACTTC

D gene: TRBD1
V gene: TRBV6-5
J gene: TRBJ2-6
clone size: .
CDR3 protein: CASSGDSSGANVLTF
CDR3 DNA: TGTGCCAGCAGTGGGGACAGCTCTGGGGCCAACGTCCTGACTTTC

D gene: TRBD1
V gene: TRBV6-4
J gene: TRBJ2-3
clone size: .
CDR3 protein: CASSPGTGSTDTQYF
CDR3 DNA: TGTGCCAGCAGTCCCGGGACAGGGAGCACAGATACGCAGTATTTT

D gene: .
V gene: TRBV6-5
J gene: TRBJ2-2
clone size: .
CDR3 protein: CASGSGLHLSNTGELFF
CDR3 DNA: TGTGCCAGCGGGTCGGGACTGCATCTATCGAACACCGGGGAGCTGTTTTTT

D gene: .
V gene: TRBV7-9
J gene: TRBJ2-3
clone size: few
CDR3 protein: CASSSRRQGKTDTQYF
CDR3 DNA: TGTGCCAGCAGCTCCCGGCGTCAGGGAAAAACAGATACGCAGTATTTT

D gene: .
V gene: TRBV12-3/TRBV12-4
J gene: TRBJ2-2
clone size: once
CDR3 protein: CASSPVPTGGLFF
CDR3 DNA: TGTGCCAGCAGTCCCGTCCCCACCGGGGGGCTGTTTTTT

D gene: .
V gene: TRBV12-3/TRBV12-4
J gene: TRBJ1-2
clone size: .
CDR3 protein: CASSFDSPNYGYTF
CDR3 DNA: TGTGCCAGCAGTTTTGACAGCCCTAACTATGGCTACACCTTC

D gene: TRBD2
V gene: TRBV6-4
J gene: TRBJ2-3
clone size: few
CDR3 protein: CASSDSSGGTDTQYF
CDR3 DNA: TGTGCCAGCAGTGACTCGAGCGGGGGCACAGATACGCAGTATTTT

D gene: .
V gene: TRBV5-4
J gene: TRBJ1-4
clone size: few
CDR3 protein: CASSTGGRGEKLFF
CDR3 DNA: TGTGCCAGCAGCACGGGGGGGCGGGGTGAAAAACTGTTTTTT

D gene: TRBD2
V gene: TRBV6-5
J gene: TRBJ2-2
clone size: .
CDR3 protein: CASSYSYYSGGVTGELFF
CDR3 DNA: TGTGCCAGCAGTTACTCCTACTATAGCGGGGGGGTAACCGGGGAGCTGTTTTTT

D gene: TRBD2
V gene: TRBV6-5
J gene: TRBJ2-3
clone size: few
CDR3 protein: CASSDKGGSDTQYF
CDR3 DNA: TGTGCCAGCAGTGACAAGGGAGGGTCCGATACGCAGTATTTT

D gene: .
V gene: TRBV27
J gene: TRBJ2-2
clone size: few
CDR3 protein: CASSLAGRVNTGELFF
CDR3 DNA: TGTGCCAGCAGTTTGGCGGGCAGGGTGAACACCGGGGAGCTGTTTTTT

D gene: TRBD2
V gene: TRBV6-5
J gene: TRBJ2-2
clone size: few
CDR3 protein: CASSYGTSNTGELFF
CDR3 DNA: TGTGCCAGCAGTTACGGGACTAGCAACACCGGGGAGCTGTTTTTT

D gene: .
V gene: TRBV27
J gene: TRBJ2-7
clone size: .
CDR3 protein: CASSPDRNEQYF
CDR3 DNA: TGTGCCAGCAGTCCAGACAGAAACGAGCAGTACTTC

D gene: .
V gene: TRBV6-6
J gene: TRBJ1-2
clone size: .
CDR3 protein: CASSYAWDYGYTF
CDR3 DNA: TGTGCCAGCAGTTACGCGTGGGACTATGGCTACACCTTC

D gene: .
V gene: TRBV7-9
J gene: TRBJ2-5
clone size: .
CDR3 protein: CASSLGRDSQETQYF
CDR3 DNA: TGTGCCAGCAGCTTAGGCCGGGACTCTCAAGAGACCCAGTACTTC

D gene: .
V gene: TRBV6-5
J gene: TRBJ2-1
clone size: .
CDR3 protein: CASSYPPSSYNEQFF
CDR3 DNA: TGTGCCAGCAGTTACCCTCCTAGCTCCTACAATGAGCAGTTCTTC

D gene: .
V gene: TRBV4-2
J gene: TRBJ2-3
clone size: .
CDR3 protein: CASSQARGGLDTQYF
CDR3 DNA: TGTGCCAGCAGCCAAGCGCGTGGGGGCTTGGATACGCAGTATTTT

D gene: .
V gene: TRBV6-5
J gene: TRBJ1-2
clone size: few
CDR3 protein: CASSYLGPDGYTF
CDR3 DNA: TGTGCCAGCAGTTATCTGGGTCCTGATGGCTACACCTTC

D gene: TRBD2
V gene: TRBV4-2
J gene: TRBJ2-5
clone size: .
CDR3 protein: CASSRPGLAGELFIETQYF
CDR3 DNA: TGTGCCAGCAGCCGACCGGGACTAGCGGGGGAGTTATTTATTGAGACCCAGTACTTC

D gene: .
V gene: TRBV6-5
J gene: TRBJ1-2
clone size: .
CDR3 protein: CASSLHSVRNYGYTF
CDR3 DNA: TGTGCCAGCAGTTTACACTCGGTTAGAAACTATGGCTACACCTTC

D gene: .
V gene: TRBV6-1
J gene: TRBJ1-1
clone size: once
CDR3 protein: CASKKPGPPAEAFF
CDR3 DNA: TGTGCCAGCAAAAAACCGGGGCCCCCCGCTGAAGCTTTCTTT

D gene: .
V gene: TRBV6-2/TRBV6-3
J gene: TRBJ1-5
clone size: few
CDR3 protein: CASTENNQPQHF
CDR3 DNA: TGTGCCAGCACCGAGAACAATCAGCCCCAGCATTTT

D gene: .
V gene: TRBV30
J gene: TRBJ2-6
clone size: medium-sized
CDR3 protein: CAWSVLGSAGANVLTF
CDR3 DNA: TGTGCCTGGAGTGTTCTGGGATCGGCTGGGGCCAACGTCCTGACTTTC

D gene: TRBD2
V gene: TRBV5-4
J gene: TRBJ2-1
clone size: .
CDR3 protein: CASRTTSGGYNEQFF
CDR3 DNA: TGTGCCAGCAGAACGACTAGCGGAGGTTACAATGAGCAGTTCTTC

D gene: .
V gene: TRBV6-1
J gene: TRBJ1-1
clone size: .
CDR3 protein: CASLIGTVGTEAFF
CDR3 DNA: TGTGCCAGTCTAATCGGGACGGTGGGCACTGAAGCTTTCTTT

D gene: .
V gene: TRBV27
J gene: TRBJ2-7
clone size: few
CDR3 protein: CASSHLGTRGSYEQYF
CDR3 DNA: TGTGCCAGCAGCCACCTGGGTACTCGGGGATCCTACGAGCAGTACTTC

D gene: .
V gene: TRBV5-4
J gene: TRBJ1-5
clone size: few
CDR3 protein: CASSEGLGSQPQHF
CDR3 DNA: TGTGCCAGCAGCGAAGGTCTTGGGAGTCAGCCCCAGCATTTT

D gene: .
V gene: TRBV6-5
J gene: TRBJ2-6
clone size: .
CDR3 protein: CASSDSSSSGANVLTF
CDR3 DNA: TGTGCCAGCAGTGACTCTAGCAGCTCTGGGGCCAACGTCCTGACTTTC

D gene: .
V gene: TRBV27
J gene: TRBJ1-2
clone size: .
CDR3 protein: CASKGFEGYTF
CDR3 DNA: TGTGCCAGCAAGGGGTTCGAGGGCTACACCTTC

D gene: .
V gene: TRBV6-2/TRBV6-3
J gene: TRBJ1-5
clone size: few
CDR3 protein: CASSRTADSSNQPQHF
CDR3 DNA: TGTGCCAGCAGTAGAACCGCGGACAGTAGCAATCAGCCCCAGCATTTT

D gene: .
V gene: TRBV12-3/TRBV12-4
J gene: TRBJ2-5
clone size: .
CDR3 protein: CASSLLWETQYF
CDR3 DNA: TGTGCCAGCAGTTTACTCTGGGAGACCCAGTACTTC

D gene: .
V gene: TRBV19
J gene: TRBJ1-4
clone size: .
CDR3 protein: CASYPGRGYGEKLFF
CDR3 DNA: TGTGCCAGTTACCCAGGGAGGGGCTACGGTGAAAAACTGTTTTTT

D gene: TRBD2
V gene: TRBV6-5
J gene: TRBJ2-5
clone size: .
CDR3 protein: CASSYYPPGLGGETQYF
CDR3 DNA: TGTGCCAGCAGTTACTACCCTCCGGGACTAGGGGGAGAGACCCAGTACTTC

D gene: .
V gene: TRBV6-2/TRBV6-3
J gene: TRBJ1-5
clone size: .
CDR3 protein: CASSLAGGQPQHF
CDR3 DNA: TGTGCCAGCAGTTTGGCAGGAGGTCAGCCCCAGCATTTT

D gene: .
V gene: TRBV18
J gene: TRBJ2-6
clone size: few
CDR3 protein: CASSPWQGNSGANVLTF
CDR3 DNA: TGTGCCAGCTCACCGTGGCAGGGGAACTCTGGGGCCAACGTCCTGACTTTC

D gene: TRBD2
V gene: TRBV4-2
J gene: TRBJ2-3
clone size: .
CDR3 protein: CASSASGGTQYF
CDR3 DNA: TGCGCCAGCAGCGCAAGCGGGGGCACGCAGTATTTT

D gene: TRBD1
V gene: TRBV27
J gene: TRBJ1-2
clone size: .
CDR3 protein: CASSFLGQGDLNYGYTF
CDR3 DNA: TGTGCCAGCAGTTTTCTAGGACAGGGCGATCTTAACTATGGCTACACCTTC

D gene: .
V gene: TRBV29-1
J gene: TRBJ1-4
clone size: medium-sized
CDR3 protein: CSVLGQGNEKLFF
CDR3 DNA: TGCAGCGTCTTGGGCCAGGGGAATGAAAAACTGTTTTTT